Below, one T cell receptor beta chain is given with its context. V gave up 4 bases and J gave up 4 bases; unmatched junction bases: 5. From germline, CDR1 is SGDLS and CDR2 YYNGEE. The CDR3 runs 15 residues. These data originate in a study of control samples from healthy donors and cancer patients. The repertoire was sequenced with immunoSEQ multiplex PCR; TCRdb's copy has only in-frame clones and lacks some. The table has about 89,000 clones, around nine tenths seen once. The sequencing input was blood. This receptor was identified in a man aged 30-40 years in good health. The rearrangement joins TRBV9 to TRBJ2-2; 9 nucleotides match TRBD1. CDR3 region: CASSTGTGRTGELFF. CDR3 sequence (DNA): TGTGCCAGCAGCACCGGGACAGGGCGCACCGGGGAGCTGTTTTTT.